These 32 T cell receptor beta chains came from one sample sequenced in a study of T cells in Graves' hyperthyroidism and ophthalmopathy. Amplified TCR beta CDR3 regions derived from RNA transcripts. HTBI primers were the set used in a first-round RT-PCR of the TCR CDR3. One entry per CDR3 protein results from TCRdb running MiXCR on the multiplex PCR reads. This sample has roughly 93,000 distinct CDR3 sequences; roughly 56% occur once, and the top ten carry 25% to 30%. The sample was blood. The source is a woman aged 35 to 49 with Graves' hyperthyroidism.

CDR3 sequence: CASSFGTSGETQYF. The CDR3, as DNA: TGCGCCAGCAGCTTCGGGACTAGCGGAGAGACCCAGTACTTC. The chain joins TRBV4-1 to TRBJ2-5, with 11 bases lining up with TRBD2. Looked up from germline, CDR1 is MGHRA and CDR2 is YSYEKL. The V segment lost 5 bases and the J segment 4 bases; nucleotides outside the gene matches: 3. The CDR3 covers 14 residues.

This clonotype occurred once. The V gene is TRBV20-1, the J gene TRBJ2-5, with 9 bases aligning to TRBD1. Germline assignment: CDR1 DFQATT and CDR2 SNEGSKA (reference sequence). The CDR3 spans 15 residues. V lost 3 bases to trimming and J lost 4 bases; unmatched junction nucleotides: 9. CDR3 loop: CSASQRTGVAETQYF. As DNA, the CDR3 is TGCAGTGCTAGTCAGAGGACAGGGGTTGCAGAGACCCAGTACTTC.

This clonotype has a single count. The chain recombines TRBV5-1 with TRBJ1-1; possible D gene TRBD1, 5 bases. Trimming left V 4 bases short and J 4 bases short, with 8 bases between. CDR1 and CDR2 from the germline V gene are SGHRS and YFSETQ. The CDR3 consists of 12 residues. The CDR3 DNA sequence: TGCGCCAGCAGCCGGGGGAGCACTGAAGCTTTCTTT. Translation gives CASSRGSTEAFF.

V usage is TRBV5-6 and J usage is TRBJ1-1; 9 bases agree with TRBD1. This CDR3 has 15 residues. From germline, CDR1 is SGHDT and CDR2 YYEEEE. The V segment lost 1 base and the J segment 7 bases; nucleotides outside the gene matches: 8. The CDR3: CASSLRSTGGSEAFF. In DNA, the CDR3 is TGTGCCAGCAGCTTGAGGTCAACAGGGGGCAGTGAAGCTTTCTTT.

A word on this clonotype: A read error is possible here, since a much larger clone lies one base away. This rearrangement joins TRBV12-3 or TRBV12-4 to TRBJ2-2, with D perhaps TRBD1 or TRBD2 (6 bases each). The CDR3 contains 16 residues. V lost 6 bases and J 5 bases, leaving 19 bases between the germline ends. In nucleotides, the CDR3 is TGTGCCAGCAGCCCTGGGAGGCAGGGGTGGACCGGGGAGCTGTTTTTT. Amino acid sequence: CASSPGRQGWTGELFF.

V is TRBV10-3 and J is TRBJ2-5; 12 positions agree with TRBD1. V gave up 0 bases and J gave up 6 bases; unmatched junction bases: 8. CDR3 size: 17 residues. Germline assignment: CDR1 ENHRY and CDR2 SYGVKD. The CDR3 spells CAISESSGTGGGKTQYF. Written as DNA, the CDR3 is TGTGCCATCAGTGAGTCGAGCGGGACAGGGGGCGGGAAGACCCAGTACTTC.

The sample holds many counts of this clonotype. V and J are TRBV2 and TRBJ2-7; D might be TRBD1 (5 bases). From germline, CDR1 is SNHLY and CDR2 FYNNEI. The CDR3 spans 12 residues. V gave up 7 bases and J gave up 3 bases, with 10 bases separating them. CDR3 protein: CASKGELYEQYF. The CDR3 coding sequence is TGTGCCAGCAAAGGGGAACTCTACGAGCAGTACTTC.

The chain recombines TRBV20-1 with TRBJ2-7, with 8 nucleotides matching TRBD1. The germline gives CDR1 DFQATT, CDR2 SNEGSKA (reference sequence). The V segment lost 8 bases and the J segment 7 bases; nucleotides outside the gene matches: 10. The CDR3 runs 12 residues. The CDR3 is CSPTQGAAEQYF. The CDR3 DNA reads TGCAGTCCCACTCAGGGGGCGGCGGAGCAGTACTTC.

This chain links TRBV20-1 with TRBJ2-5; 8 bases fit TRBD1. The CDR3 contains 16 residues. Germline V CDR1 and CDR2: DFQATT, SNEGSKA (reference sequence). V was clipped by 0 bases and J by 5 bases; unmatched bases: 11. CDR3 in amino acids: CSARDWAGTGLETQYF. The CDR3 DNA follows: TGCAGTGCTAGAGATTGGGCAGGGACAGGTCTGGAGACCCAGTACTTC.

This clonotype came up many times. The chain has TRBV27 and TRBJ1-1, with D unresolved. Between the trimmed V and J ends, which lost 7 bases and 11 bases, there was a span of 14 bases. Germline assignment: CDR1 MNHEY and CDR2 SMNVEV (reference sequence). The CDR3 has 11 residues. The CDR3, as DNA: TGTGCCAGCATATCGCACCCGAGGGCTTTCTTT. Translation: CASISHPRAFF.

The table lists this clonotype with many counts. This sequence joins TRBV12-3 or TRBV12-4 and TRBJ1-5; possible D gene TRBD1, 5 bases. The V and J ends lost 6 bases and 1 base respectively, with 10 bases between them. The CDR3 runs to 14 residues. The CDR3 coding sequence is TGTGCCAGCAGCTTGGGGGGAAGCAATCAGCCCCAGCATTTT. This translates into CASSLGGSNQPQHF.

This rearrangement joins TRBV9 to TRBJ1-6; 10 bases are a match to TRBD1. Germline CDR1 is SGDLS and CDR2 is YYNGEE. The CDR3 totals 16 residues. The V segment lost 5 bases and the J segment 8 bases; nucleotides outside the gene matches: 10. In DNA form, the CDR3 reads TGTGCCAGCAGTGCTAAGGGGGGACAGGGGTATTCACCCCTCCACTTT. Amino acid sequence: CASSAKGGQGYSPLHF.

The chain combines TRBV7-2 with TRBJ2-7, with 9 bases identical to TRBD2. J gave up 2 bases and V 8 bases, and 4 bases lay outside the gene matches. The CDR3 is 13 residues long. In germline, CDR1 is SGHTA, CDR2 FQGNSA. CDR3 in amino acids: CASPTSGPYEQYF. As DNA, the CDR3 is TGTGCCAGCCCGACTAGCGGACCCTACGAGCAGTACTTC.

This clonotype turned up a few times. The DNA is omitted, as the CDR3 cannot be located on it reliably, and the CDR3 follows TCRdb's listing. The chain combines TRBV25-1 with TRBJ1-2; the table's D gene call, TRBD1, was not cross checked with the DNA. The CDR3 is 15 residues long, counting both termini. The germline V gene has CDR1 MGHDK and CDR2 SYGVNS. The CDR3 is CACSASGQGGSGYTF.

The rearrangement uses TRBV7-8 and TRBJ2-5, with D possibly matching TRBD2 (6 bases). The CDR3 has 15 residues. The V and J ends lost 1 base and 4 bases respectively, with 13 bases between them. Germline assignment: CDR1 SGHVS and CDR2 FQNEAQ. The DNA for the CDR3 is TGTGCCAGCAGCTTAGTGAAAGAGGGAGGAGAGACCCAGTACTTC. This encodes CASSLVKEGGETQYF.

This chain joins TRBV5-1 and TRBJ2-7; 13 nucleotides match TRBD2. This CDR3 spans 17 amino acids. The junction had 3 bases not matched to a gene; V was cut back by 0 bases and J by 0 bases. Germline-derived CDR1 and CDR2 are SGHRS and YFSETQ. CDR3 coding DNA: TGCGCCAGCAGCTTGGCCGGACTAGCGGGAGTCTCCTACGAGCAGTACTTC. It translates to CASSLAGLAGVSYEQYF.

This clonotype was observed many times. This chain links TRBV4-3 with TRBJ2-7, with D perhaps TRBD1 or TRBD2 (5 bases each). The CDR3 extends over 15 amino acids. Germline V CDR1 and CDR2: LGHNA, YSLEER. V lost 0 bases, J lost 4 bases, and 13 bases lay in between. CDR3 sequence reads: CASSQDQGTDYEQYF. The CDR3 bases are TGCGCCAGCAGCCAAGATCAAGGGACGGATTACGAGCAGTACTTC.

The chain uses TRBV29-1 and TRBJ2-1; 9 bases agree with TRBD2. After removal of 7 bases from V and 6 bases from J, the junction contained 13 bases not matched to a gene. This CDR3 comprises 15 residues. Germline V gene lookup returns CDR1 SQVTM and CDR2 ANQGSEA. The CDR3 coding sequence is TGCAGCGGCTTATCGCGGGAGGGCCAGGGCAATGAGCAGTTCTTC. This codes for CSGLSREGQGNEQFF.

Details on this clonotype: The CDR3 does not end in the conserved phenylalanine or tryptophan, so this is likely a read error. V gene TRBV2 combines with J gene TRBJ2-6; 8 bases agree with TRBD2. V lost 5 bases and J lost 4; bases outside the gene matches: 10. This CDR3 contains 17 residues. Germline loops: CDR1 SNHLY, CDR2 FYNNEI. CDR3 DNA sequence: TGTGCCAGCAGTTTCGAAGCGGGAGTGAAAGGGGCCAACGTCCTGACTCTC. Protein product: CASSFEAGVKGANVLTL.

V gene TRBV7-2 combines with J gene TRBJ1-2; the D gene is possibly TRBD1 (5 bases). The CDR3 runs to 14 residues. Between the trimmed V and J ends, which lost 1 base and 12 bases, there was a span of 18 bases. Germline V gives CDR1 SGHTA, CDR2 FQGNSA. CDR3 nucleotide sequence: TGTGCCAGCAGCTTAGAGGGGACGGGCTCTGGAAACACCTTC. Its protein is CASSLEGTGSGNTF.

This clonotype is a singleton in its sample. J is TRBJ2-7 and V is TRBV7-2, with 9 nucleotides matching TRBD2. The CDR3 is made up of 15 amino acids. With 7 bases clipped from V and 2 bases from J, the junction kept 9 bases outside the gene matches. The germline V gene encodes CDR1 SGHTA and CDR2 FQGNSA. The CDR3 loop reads CASISRLAATYEQYF. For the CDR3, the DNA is TGTGCCAGCATCTCCCGACTAGCGGCCACCTACGAGCAGTACTTC. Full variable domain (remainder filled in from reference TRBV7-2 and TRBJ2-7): GAGVSQSPSNKVTEKGKDVELRCDPISGHTALYWYRQSLGQGLEFLIYFQGNSAPDKSGLPSDRFSAERTGGSVSTLTIQRTQQEDSAVYLCASISRLAATYEQYFGPGTRLTVT.

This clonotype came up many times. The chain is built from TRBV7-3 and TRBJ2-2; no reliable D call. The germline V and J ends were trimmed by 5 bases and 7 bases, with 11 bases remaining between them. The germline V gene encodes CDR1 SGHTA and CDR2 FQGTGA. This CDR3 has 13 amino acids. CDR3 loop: CASSPEGFGELFF. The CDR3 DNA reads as TGTGCCAGCAGCCCCGAAGGGTTCGGGGAGCTGTTTTTT.

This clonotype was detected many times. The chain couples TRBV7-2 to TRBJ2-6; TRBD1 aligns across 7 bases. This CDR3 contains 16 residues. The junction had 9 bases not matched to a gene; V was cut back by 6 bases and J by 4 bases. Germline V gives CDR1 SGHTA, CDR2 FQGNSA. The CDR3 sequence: CASRQDRVAGANVLTF. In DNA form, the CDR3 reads TGTGCCAGCAGACAAGACAGGGTTGCCGGGGCCAACGTCCTGACTTTC.

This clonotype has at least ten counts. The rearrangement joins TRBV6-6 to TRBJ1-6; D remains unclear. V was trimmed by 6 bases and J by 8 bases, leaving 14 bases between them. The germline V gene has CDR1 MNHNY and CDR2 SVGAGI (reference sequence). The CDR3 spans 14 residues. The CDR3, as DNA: TGTGCCAGCAGCCCACACGAGTCTTATTCACCCCTCCACTTT. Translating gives CASSPHESYSPLHF.

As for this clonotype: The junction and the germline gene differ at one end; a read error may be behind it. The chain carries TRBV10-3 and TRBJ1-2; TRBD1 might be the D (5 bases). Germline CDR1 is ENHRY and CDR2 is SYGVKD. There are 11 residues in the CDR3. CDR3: CASSDSDTITF. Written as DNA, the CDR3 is TGTGCCAGCAGTGACTCGGACACAATCACCTTC.

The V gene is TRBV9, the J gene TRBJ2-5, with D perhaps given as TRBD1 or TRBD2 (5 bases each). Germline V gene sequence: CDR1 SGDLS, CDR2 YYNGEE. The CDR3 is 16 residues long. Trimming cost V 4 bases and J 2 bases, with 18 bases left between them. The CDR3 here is CASSLTGGGDQETQYF. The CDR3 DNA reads TGTGCCAGCAGCCTTACCGGTGGGGGAGATCAAGAGACCCAGTACTTC.

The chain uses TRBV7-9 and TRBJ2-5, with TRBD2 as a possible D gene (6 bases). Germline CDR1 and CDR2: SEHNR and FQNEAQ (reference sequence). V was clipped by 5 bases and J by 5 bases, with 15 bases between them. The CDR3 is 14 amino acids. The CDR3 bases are TGTGCCAGCAGCGTAGGGACTGCGCGGGAGACCCAGTACTTC. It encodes CASSVGTARETQYF.

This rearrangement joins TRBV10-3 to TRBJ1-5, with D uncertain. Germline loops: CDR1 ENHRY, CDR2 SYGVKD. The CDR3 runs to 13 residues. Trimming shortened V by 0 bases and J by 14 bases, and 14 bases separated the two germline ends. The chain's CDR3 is CAISESTDEHEHF. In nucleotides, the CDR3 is TGTGCCATCAGTGAGTCGACGGACGAGCACGAGCATTTT.

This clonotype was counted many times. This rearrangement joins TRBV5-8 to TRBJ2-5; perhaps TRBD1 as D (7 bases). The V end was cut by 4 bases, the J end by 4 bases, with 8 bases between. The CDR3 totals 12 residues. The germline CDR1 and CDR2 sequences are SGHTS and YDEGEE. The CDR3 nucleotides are TGTGCCAGCAGCCAGGGGGGAGAGACCCAGTACTTC. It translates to CASSQGGETQYF.

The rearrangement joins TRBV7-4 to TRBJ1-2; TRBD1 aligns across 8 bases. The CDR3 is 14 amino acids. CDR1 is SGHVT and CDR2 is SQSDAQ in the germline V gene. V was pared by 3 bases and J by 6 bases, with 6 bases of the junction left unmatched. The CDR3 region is CASSFIGTGNGYTF. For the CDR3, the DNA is TGTGCCAGCAGCTTCATCGGGACAGGCAATGGCTACACCTTC. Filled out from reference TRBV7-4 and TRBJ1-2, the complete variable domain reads GAGVSQSPRYKVAKRGRDVALRCDSISGHVTLYWYRQTLGQGSEVLTYSQSDAQRDKSGRPSGRFSAERPERSVSTLKIQRTEQGDSAVYLCASSFIGTGNGYTFGSGTRLTVV.

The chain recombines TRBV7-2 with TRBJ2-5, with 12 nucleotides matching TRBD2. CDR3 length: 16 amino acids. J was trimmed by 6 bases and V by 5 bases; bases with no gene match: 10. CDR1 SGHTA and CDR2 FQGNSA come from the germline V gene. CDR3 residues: CASSILAGGAKKTQYF. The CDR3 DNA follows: TGTGCCAGCAGCATACTAGCGGGGGGAGCCAAGAAGACCCAGTACTTC.

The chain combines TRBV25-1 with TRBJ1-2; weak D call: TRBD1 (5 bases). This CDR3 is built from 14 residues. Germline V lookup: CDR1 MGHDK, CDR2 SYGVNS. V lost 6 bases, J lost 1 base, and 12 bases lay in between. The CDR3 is CASSGGGGNYGYTF. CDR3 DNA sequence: TGTGCCAGCAGCGGCGGTGGGGGTAACTATGGCTACACCTTC.